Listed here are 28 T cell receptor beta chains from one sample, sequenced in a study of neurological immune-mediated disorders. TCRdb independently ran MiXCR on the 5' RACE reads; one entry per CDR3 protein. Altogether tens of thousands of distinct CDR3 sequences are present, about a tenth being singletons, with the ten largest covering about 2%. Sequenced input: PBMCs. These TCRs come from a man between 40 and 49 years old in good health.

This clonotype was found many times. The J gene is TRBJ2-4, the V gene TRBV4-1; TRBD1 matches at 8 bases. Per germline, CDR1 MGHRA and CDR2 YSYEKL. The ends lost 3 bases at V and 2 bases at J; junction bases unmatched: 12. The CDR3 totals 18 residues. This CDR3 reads CASSQSFETGDTKNIQYF. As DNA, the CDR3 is TGCGCCAGCAGCCAGTCTTTCGAGACAGGGGACACCAAAAACATTCAGTACTTC.

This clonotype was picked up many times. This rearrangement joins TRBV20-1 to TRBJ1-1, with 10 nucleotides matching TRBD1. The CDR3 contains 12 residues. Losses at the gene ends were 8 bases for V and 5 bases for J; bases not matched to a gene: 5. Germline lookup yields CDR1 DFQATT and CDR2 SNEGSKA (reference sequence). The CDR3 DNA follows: TGCAGTTCCGTGGGACAGGGGACTGAAGCTTTCTTT. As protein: CSSVGQGTEAFF.

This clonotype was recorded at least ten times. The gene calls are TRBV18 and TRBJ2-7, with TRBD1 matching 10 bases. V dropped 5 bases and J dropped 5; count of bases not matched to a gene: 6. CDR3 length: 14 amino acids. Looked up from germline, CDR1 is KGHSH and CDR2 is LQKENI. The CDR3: CASSSGQGFDEQYF. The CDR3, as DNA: TGTGCCAGCTCATCGGGACAGGGGTTCGACGAGCAGTACTTC.

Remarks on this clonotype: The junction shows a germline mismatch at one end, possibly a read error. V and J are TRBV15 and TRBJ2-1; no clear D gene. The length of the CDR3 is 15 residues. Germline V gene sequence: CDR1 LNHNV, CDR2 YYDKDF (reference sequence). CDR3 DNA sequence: TGTGTCACCAGCAGAGGTAATATAGCCTACAATGAGCAGTTCTTC. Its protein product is CVTSRGNIAYNEQFF. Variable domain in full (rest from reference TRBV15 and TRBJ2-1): DAMVIQNPRYQVTQFGKPVTLSCSQTLNHNVMYWYQQKSSQAPKLLFHYYDKDFNNEADTPDNFQSRRPNTSFCFLDIRSPGLGDTAMYLCVTSRGNIAYNEQFFGPGTRLTVL.

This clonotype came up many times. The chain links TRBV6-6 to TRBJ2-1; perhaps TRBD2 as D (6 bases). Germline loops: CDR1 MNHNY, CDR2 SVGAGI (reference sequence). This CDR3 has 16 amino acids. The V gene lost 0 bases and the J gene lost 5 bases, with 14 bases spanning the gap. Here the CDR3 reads CASSYSPWREDNEQFF. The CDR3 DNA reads TGTGCCAGCAGTTACTCTCCCTGGAGGGAGGACAATGAGCAGTTCTTC.

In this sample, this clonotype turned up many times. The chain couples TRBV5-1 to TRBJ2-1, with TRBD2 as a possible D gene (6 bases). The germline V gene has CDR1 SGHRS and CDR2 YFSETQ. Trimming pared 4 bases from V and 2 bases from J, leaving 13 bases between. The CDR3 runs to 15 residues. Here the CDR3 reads CASSPSGSTYNEQFF. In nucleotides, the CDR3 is TGCGCCAGCAGCCCCAGCGGGTCCACCTACAATGAGCAGTTCTTC.

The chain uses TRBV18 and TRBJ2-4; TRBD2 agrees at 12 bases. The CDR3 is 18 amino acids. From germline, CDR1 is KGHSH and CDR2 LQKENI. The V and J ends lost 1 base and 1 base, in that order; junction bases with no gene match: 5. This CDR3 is CASSPRLAGEWAKNIQYF. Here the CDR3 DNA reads TGTGCCAGCTCACCACGACTAGCGGGGGAGTGGGCCAAAAACATTCAGTACTTC.

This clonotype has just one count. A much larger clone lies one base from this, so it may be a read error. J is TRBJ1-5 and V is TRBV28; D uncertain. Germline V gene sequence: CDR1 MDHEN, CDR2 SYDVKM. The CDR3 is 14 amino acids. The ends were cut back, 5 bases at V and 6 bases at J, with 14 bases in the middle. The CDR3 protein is CASSKETSVQPQHF. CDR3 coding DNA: TGTGCCAGCAGTAAGGAGACTTCTGTTCAGCCCCAGCATTTT.

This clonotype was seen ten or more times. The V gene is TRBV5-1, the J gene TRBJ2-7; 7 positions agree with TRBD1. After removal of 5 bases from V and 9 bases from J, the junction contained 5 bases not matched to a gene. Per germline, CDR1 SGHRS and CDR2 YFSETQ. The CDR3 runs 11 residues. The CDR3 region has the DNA TGCGCCAGCAGGGGGACAGAGGGGCAGTACTTC. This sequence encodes CASRGTEGQYF.

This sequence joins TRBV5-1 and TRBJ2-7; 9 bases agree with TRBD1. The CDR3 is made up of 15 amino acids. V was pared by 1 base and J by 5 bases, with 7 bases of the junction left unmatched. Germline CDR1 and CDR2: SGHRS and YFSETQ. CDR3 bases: TGCGCCAGCAGCTTGAGGACAGGGGTTTCCAACGAGCAGTACTTC. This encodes CASSLRTGVSNEQYF.

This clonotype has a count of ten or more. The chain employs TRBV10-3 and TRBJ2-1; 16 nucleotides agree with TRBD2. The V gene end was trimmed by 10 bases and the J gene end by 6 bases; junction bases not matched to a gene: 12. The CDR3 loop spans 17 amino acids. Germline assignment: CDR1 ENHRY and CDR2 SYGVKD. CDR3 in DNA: TGTGCCAGCGTACCGGGACTAGCGGGGGGGCCTCGCAATGAGCAGTTCTTC. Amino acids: CASVPGLAGGPRNEQFF.

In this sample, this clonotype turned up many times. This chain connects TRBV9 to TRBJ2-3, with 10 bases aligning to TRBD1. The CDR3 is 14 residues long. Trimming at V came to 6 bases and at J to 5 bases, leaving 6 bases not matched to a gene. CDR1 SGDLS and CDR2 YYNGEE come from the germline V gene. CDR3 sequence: CASTRTGGGDTQYF. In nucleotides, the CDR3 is TGTGCCAGCACCAGGACAGGGGGAGGAGATACGCAGTATTTT.

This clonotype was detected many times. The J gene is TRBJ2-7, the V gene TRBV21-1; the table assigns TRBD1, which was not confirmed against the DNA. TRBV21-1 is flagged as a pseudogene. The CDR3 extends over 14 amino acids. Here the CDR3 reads CASSKSGTDYEQYF. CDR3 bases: TGTGCCAGCAGCAAAAGTGGGACAGATTACGAGCAGTACTTC.

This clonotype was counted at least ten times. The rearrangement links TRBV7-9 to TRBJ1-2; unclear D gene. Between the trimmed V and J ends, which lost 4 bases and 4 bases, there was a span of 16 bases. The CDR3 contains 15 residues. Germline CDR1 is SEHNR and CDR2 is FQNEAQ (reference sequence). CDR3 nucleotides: TGTGCCAGCAGCTATCTTCCAGGAGAACCCTATGGCTACACCTTC. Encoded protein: CASSYLPGEPYGYTF.

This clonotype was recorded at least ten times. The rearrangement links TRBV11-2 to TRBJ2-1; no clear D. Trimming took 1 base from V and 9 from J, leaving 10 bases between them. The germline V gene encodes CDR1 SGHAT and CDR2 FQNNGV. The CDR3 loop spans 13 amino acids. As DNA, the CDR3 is TGTGCCAGCAGCTTAGCAGACGAGAGTGAGCAGTTCTTC. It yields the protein CASSLADESEQFF.

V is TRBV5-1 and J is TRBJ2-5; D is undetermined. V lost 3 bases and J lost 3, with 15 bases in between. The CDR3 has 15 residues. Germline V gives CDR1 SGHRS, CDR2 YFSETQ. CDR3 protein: CASSSGRVGKETQYF. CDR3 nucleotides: TGCGCCAGCAGCTCGGGCCGAGTGGGGAAAGAGACCCAGTACTTC.

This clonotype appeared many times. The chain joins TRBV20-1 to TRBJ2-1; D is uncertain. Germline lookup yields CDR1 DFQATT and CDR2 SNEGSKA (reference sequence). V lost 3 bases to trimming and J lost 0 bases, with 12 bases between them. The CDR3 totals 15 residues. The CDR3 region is CSARTPVSSYNEQFF. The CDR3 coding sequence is TGCAGTGCTAGGACTCCTGTGAGCTCCTACAATGAGCAGTTCTTC.

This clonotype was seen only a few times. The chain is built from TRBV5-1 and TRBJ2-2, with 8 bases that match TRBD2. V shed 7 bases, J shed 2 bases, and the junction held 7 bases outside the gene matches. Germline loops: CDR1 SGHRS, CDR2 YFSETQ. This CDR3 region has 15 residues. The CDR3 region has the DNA TGCGCCAGCTTCAGCGGGAGCGTCAACACCGGGGAGCTGTTTTTT. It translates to CASFSGSVNTGELFF.

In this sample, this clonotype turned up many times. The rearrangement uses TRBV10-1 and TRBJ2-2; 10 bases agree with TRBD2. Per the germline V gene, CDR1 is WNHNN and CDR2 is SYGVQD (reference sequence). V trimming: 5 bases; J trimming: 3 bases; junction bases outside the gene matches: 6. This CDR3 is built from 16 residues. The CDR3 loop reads CASSSGRAPDTGELFF. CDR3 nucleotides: TGCGCCAGCAGTAGCGGGAGGGCCCCGGACACCGGGGAGCTGTTTTTT.

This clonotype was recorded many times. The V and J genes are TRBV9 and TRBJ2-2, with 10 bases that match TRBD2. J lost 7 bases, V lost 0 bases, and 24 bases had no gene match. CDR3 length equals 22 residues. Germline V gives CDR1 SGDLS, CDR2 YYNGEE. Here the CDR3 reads CASSVAPLASGGAIRSYGELFF. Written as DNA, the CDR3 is TGTGCCAGCAGCGTAGCTCCCCTGGCCAGCGGGGGGGCCATTAGATCGTACGGGGAGCTGTTTTTT.

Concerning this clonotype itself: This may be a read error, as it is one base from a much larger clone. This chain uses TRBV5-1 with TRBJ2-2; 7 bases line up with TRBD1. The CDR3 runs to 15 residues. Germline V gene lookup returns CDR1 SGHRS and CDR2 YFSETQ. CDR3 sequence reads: CARSAGTVYTGELFF. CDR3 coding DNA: TGCGCCAGAAGCGCCGGGACAGTTTACACAGGGGAGCTGTTTTTT.

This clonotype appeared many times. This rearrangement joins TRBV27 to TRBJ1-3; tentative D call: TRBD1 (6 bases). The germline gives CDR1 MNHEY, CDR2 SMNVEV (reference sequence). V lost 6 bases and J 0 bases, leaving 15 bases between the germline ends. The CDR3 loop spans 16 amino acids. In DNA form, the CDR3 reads TGTGCCAGCAGCCCCCCTGGGACACGCTCTGGAAACACCATATATTTT. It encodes CASSPPGTRSGNTIYF.

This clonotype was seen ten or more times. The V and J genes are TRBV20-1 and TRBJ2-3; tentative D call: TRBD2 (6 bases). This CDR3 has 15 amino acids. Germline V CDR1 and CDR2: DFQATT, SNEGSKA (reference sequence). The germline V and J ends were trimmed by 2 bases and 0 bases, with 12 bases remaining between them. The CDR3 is CSARRFRGSTDTQYF. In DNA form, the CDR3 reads TGCAGTGCTAGAAGGTTCCGGGGGAGCACAGATACGCAGTATTTT.

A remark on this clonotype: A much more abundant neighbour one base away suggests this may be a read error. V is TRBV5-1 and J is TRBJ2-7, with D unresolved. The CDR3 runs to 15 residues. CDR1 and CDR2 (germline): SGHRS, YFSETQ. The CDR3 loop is CANSLNLGISEEQYF. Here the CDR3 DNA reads TGCGCCAACAGCTTGAATCTAGGGATTTCCGAAGAGCAGTACTTC.

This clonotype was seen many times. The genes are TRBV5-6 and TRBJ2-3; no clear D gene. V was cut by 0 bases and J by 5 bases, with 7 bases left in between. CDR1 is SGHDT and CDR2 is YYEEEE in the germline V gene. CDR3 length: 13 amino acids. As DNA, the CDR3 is TGTGCCAGCAGCTTGGCCGGCTTAGATACGCAGTATTTT. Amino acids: CASSLAGLDTQYF.

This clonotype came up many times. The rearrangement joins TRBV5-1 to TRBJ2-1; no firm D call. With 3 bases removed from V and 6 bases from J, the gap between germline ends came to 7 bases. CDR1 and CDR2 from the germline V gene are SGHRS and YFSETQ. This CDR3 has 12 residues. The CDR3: CASSYPGNEQFF. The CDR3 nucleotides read TGCGCCAGCAGCTATCCAGGCAATGAGCAGTTCTTC.

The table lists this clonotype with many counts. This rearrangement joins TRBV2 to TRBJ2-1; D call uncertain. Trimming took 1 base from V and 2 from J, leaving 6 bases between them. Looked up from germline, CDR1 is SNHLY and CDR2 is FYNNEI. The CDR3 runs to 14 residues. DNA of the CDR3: TGTGCCAGCAGTGAAGTGACTCCCTACAATGAGCAGTTCTTC. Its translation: CASSEVTPYNEQFF.

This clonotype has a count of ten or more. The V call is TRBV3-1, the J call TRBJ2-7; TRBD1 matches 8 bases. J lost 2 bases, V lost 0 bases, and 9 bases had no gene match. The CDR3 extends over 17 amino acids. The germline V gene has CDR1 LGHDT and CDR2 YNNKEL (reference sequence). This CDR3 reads CASSQERDRRGAYEQYF. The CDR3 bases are TGTGCCAGCAGCCAAGAGAGGGACAGGAGGGGGGCCTACGAGCAGTACTTC.